These 14 T cell receptor beta chains were all obtained from the same sample, sequenced in a study of T cell changes during pregnancy in multiple sclerosis. The data were produced by immunoSEQ multiplex PCR, yet TCRdb's version contains in-frame clones alone and is incomplete. The table records approximately 94,000 clones, around 92% of them present only once. The sequencing used peripheral blood, collected after pregnancy. Receptors originate from a female donor with multiple sclerosis, enrolled in a pregnancy study.

The chain links TRBV6-5 to TRBJ2-5; 12 bases align to TRBD1. V lost 5 bases and J lost 5; bases outside the gene matches: 3. In germline, CDR1 is MNHEY, CDR2 SVGAGI. The CDR3 covers 14 residues. In DNA form, the CDR3 reads TGTGCCAGCAGTGCCGGGACAGGGGGCGAGACCCAGTACTTC. As protein: CASSAGTGGETQYF.

The chain uses TRBV15 and TRBJ2-2; 9 bases fit TRBD2. CDR3 size: 22 residues. V shed 5 bases and J 3 bases; nucleotides not matched to a gene: 25. From germline, CDR1 is LNHNV and CDR2 YYDKDF (reference sequence). For the CDR3, the DNA is TGTGCCACCAGCTCACGCATTCGAGCGGGAGGCCCCTCCTCCGGGTACACCGGGGAGCTGTTTTTT. Translating gives CATSSRIRAGGPSSGYTGELFF.

CDR3 amino acids: CASSRGTGFGNQPQHF. CDR3 coding DNA: TGTGCCAGTAGCCGAGGGACAGGGTTCGGCAATCAGCCCCAGCATTTT. This chain links TRBV19 with TRBJ1-5; 9 bases line up with TRBD1. V dropped 6 bases and J dropped 2; count of bases not matched to a gene: 8. Germline V gives CDR1 LNHDA, CDR2 SQIVND (reference sequence). This CDR3 has 16 amino acids.

The chain uses TRBV9 and TRBJ2-1; unclear D gene. Germline CDR1 and CDR2: SGDLS and YYNGEE. The CDR3 loop spans 14 amino acids. V was clipped by 4 bases and J by 0 bases, with 8 bases between them. The CDR3 protein is CASSRVSSYNEQFF. CDR3 DNA sequence: TGTGCCAGCAGCCGGGTTAGCTCCTACAATGAGCAGTTCTTC.

The J gene is TRBJ2-3, the V gene TRBV9; 9 bases agree with TRBD2. Germline trimming cut 3 bases from V and 5 bases from J; bases unmatched to any gene: 7. Germline V gives CDR1 SGDLS, CDR2 YYNGEE. There are 15 residues in the CDR3. CDR3 nucleotides: TGTGCCAGCAGCGGGGGCGGGAGGGCCGGAGATACGCAGTATTTT. Residues: CASSGGGRAGDTQYF.

The chain uses TRBV5-4 and TRBJ2-7, with a weak D call TRBD2 (5 bases). This CDR3 is 13 amino acids long. V gave up 3 bases and J gave up 2 bases, with 9 bases separating them. Per germline, CDR1 SGHNT and CDR2 YYREEE (reference sequence). CDR3 region: CASSSPGTYEQYF. The CDR3 DNA follows: TGTGCCAGCAGCTCCCCCGGGACCTACGAGCAGTACTTC.

This chain joins TRBV7-8 and TRBJ2-1; D is possibly TRBD2 (5 bases). V gave up 3 bases and J gave up 6 bases, with 21 bases separating them. From germline, CDR1 is SGHVS and CDR2 FQNEAQ. The CDR3 is 17 amino acids. In nucleotides, the CDR3 is TGTGCCAGCAGCTTCCAATCGGGAAGCCTTCCCTCCAATGAGCAGTTCTTC. It codes for CASSFQSGSLPSNEQFF.

This rearrangement joins TRBV7-6 to TRBJ2-7, with TRBD2 matching 11 bases. The germline gives CDR1 SGHVS, CDR2 FNYEAQ. V gave up 4 bases and J gave up 0 bases; unmatched junction bases: 5. The length of the CDR3 is 16 residues. DNA of the CDR3: TGTGCCAGCAGCTCGGAGACTAGCGGGGACTCCTACGAGCAGTACTTC. It translates to CASSSETSGDSYEQYF.

This sequence joins TRBV7-3 and TRBJ2-7; TRBD2 agrees at 12 bases. J gave up 0 bases and V 2 bases, and 5 bases lay outside the gene matches. CDR1 is SGHTA and CDR2 is FQGTGA in the germline V gene. The CDR3 spans 17 residues. This CDR3 is CASSLSGLAGSSYEQYF. The CDR3 nucleotides read TGTGCCAGCAGCTTATCCGGACTAGCGGGGTCCTCCTACGAGCAGTACTTC.

This sequence joins TRBV7-2 and TRBJ1-5; a possible D gene is TRBD1 (6 bases). The CDR3 sequence is 13 residues long. The germline CDR1 and CDR2 sequences are SGHTA and FQGNSA. Deletions cut 2 bases from V and 4 bases from J, with 6 bases between. Here the CDR3 reads CASSLRGNQPQHF. For the CDR3, the DNA is TGTGCCAGCAGCTTAAGGGGGAATCAGCCCCAGCATTTT.

This clone has a single count. The J gene is TRBJ1-6, the V gene TRBV6-5; TRBD1 is a possible D gene (5 bases). Germline CDR1 is MNHEY and CDR2 is SVGAGI. V was clipped by 4 bases and J by 6 bases, with 16 bases between them. CDR3 length: 16 amino acids. The CDR3 reads CASSSIGWGTNSPLHF. CDR3 in DNA: TGTGCCAGCAGTTCCATCGGTTGGGGCACTAATTCACCCCTCCACTTT.

About this clone itself: Other DNA sequences in the sample encode the same CDR3. This chain uses TRBV5-1 with TRBJ1-1, with D perhaps TRBD1 (5 bases). Trimming left V 0 bases short and J 4 bases short, with 10 bases between. Germline V gene sequence: CDR1 SGHRS, CDR2 YFSETQ. The length of the CDR3 is 14 residues. CDR3 in amino acids: CASSLGQGGTEAFF. The CDR3 DNA reads as TGCGCCAGCAGCTTGGGGCAGGGAGGCACTGAAGCTTTCTTT.

The J gene is TRBJ2-7, the V gene TRBV9; no clear D. The CDR3 spans 14 residues. V was cut by 0 bases and J by 1 base, with 8 bases left in between. Looked up from germline, CDR1 is SGDLS and CDR2 is YYNGEE. Written as DNA, the CDR3 is TGTGCCAGCAGCGTAGTCCCGGGTTCCTACGAGCAGTACTTC. It translates to CASSVVPGSYEQYF.

This clone was detected only a few times. The V and J genes are TRBV27 and TRBJ2-7, with TRBD2 identical over 9 bases. Looked up from germline, CDR1 is MNHEY and CDR2 is SMNVEV (reference sequence). V lost 5 bases, J lost 6 bases, and 17 bases stayed unmatched. This CDR3 has 17 residues. The CDR3 sequence is CASSPAGGLTILGEQYF. The CDR3 DNA reads TGTGCCAGCAGTCCGGCGGGGGGGCTAACGATCTTGGGCGAGCAGTACTTC.